A single sample is the source of the 22 T cell receptor beta chains below, sequenced in a study of blood T cell repertoires in COVID-19. The repertoire was sequenced with immunoSEQ multiplex PCR; TCRdb's copy has only in-frame clones and lacks some. In the table there are 150,000 or so clones, 82% of which are singletons. The specimen was peripheral blood. These receptors were taken from a woman of 80 years or more with acute or convalescent COVID-19.

The J gene is TRBJ1-1, the V gene TRBV25-1; TRBD1 is a possible D gene (6 bases). The CDR3 runs to 14 residues. Per germline, CDR1 MGHDK and CDR2 SYGVNS. The V and J ends lost 4 bases and 1 base respectively, with 10 bases between them. CDR3 protein: CASSGSRGNTEAFF. The CDR3 region has the DNA TGTGCCAGCAGTGGGAGCAGGGGGAACACTGAAGCTTTCTTT. The full variable domain, rest sourced from reference TRBV25-1 and TRBJ1-1, is EADIYQTPRYLVIGTGKKITLECSQTMGHDKMYWYQQDPGMELHLIHYSYGVNSTEKGDLSSESTVSRIRTEHFPLTLESARPSHTSQYLCASSGSRGNTEAFFGQGTRLTVV.

The chain carries TRBV5-6 and TRBJ2-7, with 10 bases fitting TRBD2. Germline loops: CDR1 SGHDT, CDR2 YYEEEE. This CDR3 is built from 15 residues. V lost 0 bases, J lost 5 bases, and 5 bases stayed unmatched. CDR3 DNA: TGTGCCAGCAGCTTGGTCGCTAGCGGGAGTCACGAGCAGTACTTC. Translated, it gives CASSLVASGSHEQYF.

This sequence joins TRBV5-6 and TRBJ2-7; D unclear. The V end lost 0 bases, the J end lost 2 bases, and 12 bases lay between the germline ends. Germline-derived CDR1 and CDR2 are SGHDT and YYEEEE. This CDR3 spans 15 amino acids. CDR3 sequence reads: CASSLVADRTYEQYF. CDR3 bases: TGTGCCAGCAGCTTGGTGGCGGATCGGACCTACGAGCAGTACTTC.

This chain joins TRBV5-1 and TRBJ1-1; D call uncertain. Deletions cut 0 bases from V and 2 bases from J, with 8 bases between. CDR1 and CDR2 (germline): SGHRS, YFSETQ. This CDR3 region has 14 residues. CDR3 in amino acids: CASSLAGSNTEAFF. The CDR3 DNA is TGCGCCAGCAGCTTGGCCGGGTCAAACACTGAAGCTTTCTTT.

The chain employs TRBV12-3 or TRBV12-4 and TRBJ1-2; D is undetermined. This CDR3 spans 13 amino acids. V shed 0 bases and J shed 8 bases, with 10 bases lying between them. The CDR3 protein is CASSLAHPQGYTF. The CDR3 coding sequence is TGTGCCAGCAGTTTAGCGCACCCCCAGGGCTACACCTTC.

The gene calls are TRBV18 and TRBJ2-4; TRBD2 agrees at 7 bases. V was clipped by 3 bases and J by 1 base; unmatched bases: 3. The CDR3 extends over 15 amino acids. The germline V gene has CDR1 KGHSH and CDR2 LQKENI. The CDR3 protein is CASSPQAGAKNIQYF. CDR3 nucleotides: TGTGCCAGCTCACCCCAAGCGGGGGCCAAAAACATTCAGTACTTC.

This clone showed up just a few times. The chain employs TRBV7-2 and TRBJ2-2, with 9 nucleotides matching TRBD2. Germline V CDR1 and CDR2: SGHTA, FQGNSA. J lost 2 bases, V lost 10 bases, and 11 bases had no gene match. The CDR3 runs 16 residues. DNA of the CDR3: TGTGCCACCTTTGGCGGGAGGGGGATTAACACCGGGGAGCTGTTTTTT. Protein: CATFGGRGINTGELFF.

The chain recombines TRBV21-1 with TRBJ2-2; the table's D call TRBD2 went unverified against the DNA. TRBV21-1 constitutes a pseudogene. CDR3 length equals 17 residues. As DNA, the CDR3 is TGTGCCAGCAGCAAAGATGGTCTATCTCCGAACACCGGGGAGCTGTTTTTT. This encodes CASSKDGLSPNTGELFF.

This rearrangement joins TRBV11-2 to TRBJ1-2; 7 bases are shared with TRBD1. The length of the CDR3 is 14 residues. After removal of 4 bases from V and 3 bases from J, the junction contained 5 bases not matched to a gene. Germline V gives CDR1 SGHAT, CDR2 FQNNGV. The CDR3 protein is CASSSSQGYYGYTF. The CDR3 nucleotides read TGTGCCAGCAGCTCCTCACAGGGGTACTATGGCTACACCTTC.

This sequence joins TRBV6-7 and TRBJ2-7; 7 positions match TRBD2. TRBV6-7 is filed as an ORF, its function uncertain. With 2 bases clipped from V and 11 bases from J, the junction kept 9 bases outside the gene matches. The CDR3 has 13 residues. CDR3 in DNA: TGTGCCAGCAGTTACACCAAGCGGGATGCCGAGTACTTC. Amino acids: CASSYTKRDAEYF.

The chain couples TRBV9 to TRBJ2-5; 9 bases agree with TRBD1. Germline CDR1 and CDR2: SGDLS and YYNGEE. With 3 bases clipped from V and 4 bases from J, the junction kept 10 bases outside the gene matches. The CDR3 covers 16 residues. For the CDR3, the DNA is TGTGCCAGCAGCGCCTCCGGGACAGGGAATTCAGAGACCCAGTACTTC. It codes for CASSASGTGNSETQYF.

This clone was seen only once. The chain couples TRBV18 to TRBJ2-7, with D possibly being TRBD1 (6 bases). There are 15 residues in the CDR3. Trimming stripped 5 bases from V and 2 bases from J, with 16 bases between. Per germline, CDR1 KGHSH and CDR2 LQKENI. The CDR3 region is CASSSGQGTTYEQYF. CDR3 nucleotides: TGTGCCAGCTCATCCGGTCAGGGGACCACCTACGAGCAGTACTTC.

Turning to this clone: The sample carries other DNA sequences with the same CDR3. V usage is TRBV7-2 and J usage is TRBJ2-7; 8 bases fit TRBD2. There are 14 residues in the CDR3. Germline V gene sequence: CDR1 SGHTA, CDR2 FQGNSA. Losses at the gene ends were 2 bases for V and 2 bases for J; bases not matched to a gene: 2. The CDR3 is CASSLQRGTYEQYF. The CDR3 coding sequence is TGTGCCAGCAGCTTACAGCGGGGGACCTACGAGCAGTACTTC.

V and J are TRBV5-1 and TRBJ2-5; 7 bases match TRBD2. Germline CDR1 and CDR2: SGHRS and YFSETQ. There are 16 residues in the CDR3. V shed 1 base and J 4 bases; nucleotides not matched to a gene: 10. The CDR3 loop reads CASSLLSLAVGETQYF. As DNA, the CDR3 is TGCGCCAGCAGCTTGCTTAGCCTAGCGGTGGGAGAGACCCAGTACTTC.

The chain links TRBV2 to TRBJ1-2; 8 positions agree with TRBD1. The CDR3 spans 14 residues. Trimming cost V 6 bases and J 4 bases; bases outside gene matches: 7. CDR1 SNHLY and CDR2 FYNNEI come from the germline V gene. The CDR3 region has the DNA TGTGCCAGCAGCCGGACAGGGCCGCTCTATGGCTACACCTTC. Encoded protein: CASSRTGPLYGYTF.

The rearrangement joins TRBV5-1 to TRBJ1-2; TRBD1 matches at 7 bases. Germline V gene sequence: CDR1 SGHRS, CDR2 YFSETQ. Germline trimming cut 3 bases from V and 6 bases from J; bases unmatched to any gene: 2. CDR3 size: 12 residues. In DNA form, the CDR3 reads TGCGCCAGCAGCTCGGGACAGCATGGCTACACCTTC. It codes for CASSSGQHGYTF. Together with reference TRBV5-1 and TRBJ1-2, the CDR3 gives the full variable domain: KAGVTQTPRYLIKTRGQQVTLSCSPISGHRSVSWYQQTPGQGLQFLFEYFSETQRNKGNFPGRFSGRQFSNSRSEMNVSTLELGDSALYLCASSSGQHGYTFGSGTRLTVV.

Concerning this clone itself: The same CDR3 arises from other DNA sequences in this sample as well. The chain carries TRBV18 and TRBJ2-3; D possibly corresponds to TRBD2 (5 bases). Per the germline V gene, CDR1 is KGHSH and CDR2 is LQKENI. The CDR3 covers 14 residues. Between the trimmed V and J ends, which lost 3 bases and 0 bases, there was a span of 7 bases. This chain's CDR3 is CASSPRTSTDTQYF. CDR3 bases: TGTGCCAGCTCACCGCGGACTAGCACAGATACGCAGTATTTT.

The V and J genes are TRBV27 and TRBJ2-1, with 9 bases identical to TRBD1. The CDR3 spans 15 residues. V trimming: 4 bases; J trimming: 0 bases; junction bases outside the gene matches: 1. Looked up from germline, CDR1 is MNHEY and CDR2 is SMNVEV (reference sequence). CDR3 DNA: TGTGCCAGCAGTTCGGACAGGGGCTCCTACAATGAGCAGTTCTTC. It is translated as CASSSDRGSYNEQFF.

V usage is TRBV4-1 and J usage is TRBJ2-7, with TRBD2 identical over 8 bases. This CDR3 is built from 15 residues. Germline loops: CDR1 MGHRA, CDR2 YSYEKL. J was trimmed by 5 bases and V by 3 bases; bases with no gene match: 9. The chain's CDR3 is CASSQVLADFNEQYF. In DNA form, the CDR3 reads TGCGCCAGCAGCCAGGTACTAGCGGATTTCAACGAGCAGTACTTC.

The V call is TRBV7-2, the J call TRBJ2-7, with a tentative D call TRBD1 (5 bases). Trimming took 5 bases from V and 0 from J, leaving 11 bases between them. In germline, CDR1 is SGHTA, CDR2 FQGNSA. The CDR3 runs to 14 residues. The CDR3 loop is CASSPHQGSYEQYF. The CDR3 nucleotides read TGTGCCAGCAGCCCGCACCAGGGCTCCTACGAGCAGTACTTC.

The chain combines TRBV5-5 with TRBJ2-1; 7 bases are a match to TRBD2. The CDR3 is 15 residues long. CDR1 and CDR2 from the germline V gene are SGHKS and YYEKEE (reference sequence). The J segment lost 7 bases and the V segment lost 4 bases, leaving 11 bases of the junction unmatched. CDR3 protein: CASSLSPRENNEQFF. The CDR3 region has the DNA TGTGCCAGCAGCCTATCCCCGCGGGAGAATAATGAGCAGTTCTTC.

The chain is built from TRBV5-8 and TRBJ2-5, with D perhaps TRBD2 (5 bases). The germline V gene has CDR1 SGHTS and CDR2 YDEGEE. The CDR3 length is 16 residues. The V and J ends lost 4 bases and 4 bases respectively, with 20 bases between them. The CDR3, as DNA: TGTGCCAGCAGCCACGCTCGTCGAGGGTCCCGAGAGACCCAGTACTTC. Translating gives CASSHARRGSRETQYF.